The clone carrying this TCR beta chain has at least ten counts. No antigen is known for it. The CDR3 totals 14 residues. Germline V gene sequence: CDR1 SGHDT, CDR2 YYEEEE. The V and J ends lost 1 base and 3 bases respectively, with 11 bases between them. The data originate from a study of breast tumors, draining lymph nodes, adjacent tissues. Study-wide points: Tumor and nontumor repertoires were significantly more similar in luminal-like than in basal-like breast cancer. Tumor repertoires ranked between lymph nodes and nontumor tissue in diversity, with V and J gene preferences. The data were judged consistent with most tumor T cells coming from lymph node and expanding in tumor. That most tumor T cells come from lymph nodes remained unproven.

Axillary draining lymph nodes of breast cancer patients supplied the node samples. In TCRdb, the multiplex PCR reads were re-called with MiXCR into one record per CDR3 protein. The sample comprises 100,000 to 150,000 distinct CDR3 sequences, 20% of which are singletons, and over 3% rests with the top ten. The sequenced sample was axillary lymph node tissue. The genes are TRBV5-6 and TRBJ2-7; D gene ambiguous. The sequence derives from a female donor with breast cancer. Some clones in this sample may be carry-over from other donors' samples. CDR3 DNA: TGTGCCAGCAGCTTGCGCCAGGCGTTCTACGAGCAGTACTTC. It translates to CASSLRQAFYEQYF.